One T cell receptor (beta chain) is described in this entry. Its antigen is not identified. The sample is drawn from a study of T cell responses to AZD1222 COVID-19 vaccine. Study-wide results and limits: The study reported that nearly half of spike-specific TCRs target unmutated variant regions. In a largely white British group with more females than males, clonal diversity was possibly underestimated.

This CDR3 region has 13 residues. Germline V lookup: CDR1 MDHEN, CDR2 SYDVKM. Trimming took 8 bases from V and 0 from J; bases not matched to a gene: 2. Second-dose timings of about 4 or about 12 weeks were pooled. TCRdb keeps only in-frame clones here, not all; method: immunoSEQ multiplex PCR. The repertoire holds about 94,000 clones, with roughly 85% as singletons. The sequenced sample was peripheral blood, obtained 28 days after the second AZD1222 dose. The TCR comes from an adult who received the AZD1222 COVID-19 vaccine. This chain connects TRBV28 to TRBJ2-3; 7 nucleotides line up with TRBD1. CDR3 protein: CASRDSSTDTQYF. In DNA, the CDR3 is TGTGCCAGCCGGGACAGTAGCACAGATACGCAGTATTTT.